A single T cell receptor beta chain is shown here with its context. The antigen remains undetermined. The sample is drawn from a study of T cell repertoires in cytomegalovirus infection. Study in general: Recently described HLA-C-restricted plus well-studied HLA-B-restricted CMV epitopes were used. An indication of both CMV infection and matching HLA type came from public TCR beta signatures. Study-level points and caveats: The study found HLA-C-restricted CMV-specific TCR beta clonotypes dominating the ex vivo response. There were carriers of CMV plus the relevant HLA, and cumulative public TCR beta family frequency identified them.

Trimming pared 1 base from V and 4 bases from J, leaving 10 bases between. Germline CDR1 is SGHAT and CDR2 is FQNNGV. The CDR3 sequence is 14 residues long. Each CDR3 protein is one row after TCRdb ran MiXCR on the reads. The table lists 450,000 to 550,000 distinct CDR3 sequences, approximately 40% of them singletons, with about two fifths in the top ten. The specimen comprised cultured PBMCs, sampled from culture after CMV antigen stimulation. The chain is built from TRBV11-2 and TRBJ2-5; D might be TRBD1 or TRBD2, each matching 5 bases. This receptor was obtained from a human donor in good health (CMV status not recorded). Some clones in this sample may be carry-over from other donors' samples. The CDR3 sequence: CASSLAGRVETQYF. In nucleotides, the CDR3 is TGTGCCAGCAGCTTAGCGGGACGGGTAGAGACCCAGTACTTC.